A single sample gave rise to the 9 T cell receptor beta chains below, sequenced in a study of blood T cell repertoires in COVID-19. Libraries were prepared by immunoSEQ multiplex PCR; TCRdb keeps only in-frame clonotypes and omits some of them. The sample has about 120,000 clones; 82% are singletons. Sequencing used peripheral blood. These TCRs come from a man between 65 and 85 years old with acute or convalescent COVID-19.

The genes are TRBV5-1 and TRBJ2-3; D not certain. The CDR3 is 14 residues long. V lost 0 bases and J lost 4, with 9 bases in between. Germline loops: CDR1 SGHRS, CDR2 YFSETQ. The CDR3 DNA is TGCGCCAGCAGCTTGGCCAATGAGGCAGATACGCAGTATTTT. Its protein product is CASSLANEADTQYF.

This sequence joins TRBV19 and TRBJ1-4, with D perhaps matching TRBD1 (6 bases). In germline, CDR1 is LNHDA, CDR2 SQIVND (reference sequence). The CDR3 has 13 amino acids. V gave up 5 bases and J gave up 8 bases, with 12 bases separating them. The CDR3 is CASSSQGREKLFF. DNA of the CDR3: TGTGCCAGTAGTTCACAGGGAAGGGAAAAACTGTTTTTT.

The rearrangement joins TRBV11-1 to TRBJ2-1; D perhaps matches TRBD2 (5 bases). V was cut by 6 bases and J by 6 bases, with 15 bases left in between. Per germline, CDR1 SGHAT and CDR2 FQDESV (reference sequence). The CDR3 has 14 amino acids. The CDR3 DNA sequence: TGTGCCAGCAGGTCTCCGGGAAGAGGCAATGAGCAGTTCTTC. Amino acids: CASRSPGRGNEQFF. Together with reference TRBV11-1 and TRBJ2-1, the CDR3 gives the full variable domain: EAEVAQSPRYKITEKSQAVAFWCDPISGHATLYWYRQILGQGPELLVQFQDESVVDDSQLPKDRFSAERLKGVDSTLKIQPAELGDSAMYLCASRSPGRGNEQFFGPGTRLTVL.

The chain couples TRBV28 to TRBJ1-1; 11 bases are shared with TRBD1. The CDR3 is made up of 15 amino acids. V lost 1 base, J lost 6 bases, and 4 bases stayed unmatched. Per germline, CDR1 MDHEN and CDR2 SYDVKM. The CDR3 here is CASSLSGTGGAEAFF. Here the CDR3 DNA reads TGTGCCAGCAGTTTATCTGGGACAGGGGGGGCTGAAGCTTTCTTT.

The rearrangement uses TRBV14 and TRBJ1-4; no clear D. This CDR3 comprises 13 residues. The germline gives CDR1 SGHDN, CDR2 FVKESK. Trimming stripped 4 bases from V and 4 bases from J, with 7 bases between. CDR3: CASSRSYNEKLFF. CDR3 sequence (DNA): TGTGCCAGCAGCCGGAGTTATAATGAAAAACTGTTTTTT.

The chain has TRBV12-3 or TRBV12-4 and TRBJ2-7; 7 bases match TRBD1. Germline trimming cut 5 bases from V and 6 bases from J; bases unmatched to any gene: 7. This CDR3 has 13 amino acids. In DNA form, the CDR3 reads TGTGCCAGCAGTCCACCCGACAGGGCCGAGCAGTACTTC. It encodes CASSPPDRAEQYF.

V gene TRBV12-3 or TRBV12-4 combines with J gene TRBJ1-1, with D hard to call. The CDR3 is 11 amino acids. Trimming shortened V by 6 bases and J by 12 bases, and 14 bases separated the two germline ends. As DNA, the CDR3 is TGTGCCAGCAGCCTGAGACCAGCGACTTTCTTT. It is translated as CASSLRPATFF.

The rearrangement links TRBV30 to TRBJ1-1; D not certain. CDR1 and CDR2 from the germline V gene are GTSNPN and SVGIG (reference sequence). V lost 0 bases and J 1 base, leaving 12 bases between the germline ends. The CDR3 length is 15 residues. The CDR3 sequence: CAWSVLGRWNTEAFF. Written as DNA, the CDR3 is TGTGCCTGGAGTGTACTTGGTCGGTGGAACACTGAAGCTTTCTTT. Filled out from reference TRBV30 and TRBJ1-1, the complete variable domain reads SQTIHQWPATLVQPVGSPLSLECTVEGTSNPNLYWYRQAAGRGLQLLFYSVGIGQISSEVPQNLSASRPQDRQFILSSKKLLLSDSGFYLCAWSVLGRWNTEAFFGQGTRLTVV.

This chain connects TRBV7-9 to TRBJ1-1; D call uncertain. V lost 0 bases, J lost 4 bases, and 9 bases lay in between. The CDR3 length is 14 residues. Germline CDR1 is SEHNR and CDR2 is FQNEAQ (reference sequence). The CDR3 DNA follows: TGTGCCAGCAGCTTAGCCGCGAGTGGCACTGAAGCTTTCTTT. Its protein product is CASSLAASGTEAFF.